This T cell receptor (beta chain) was obtained from a study of T cells after yellow fever vaccination. General study points: A small share of clonotypes appeared in both CD4 and CD8 compartments.

This clonotype was found many times. No antigen is known for it. One entry per CDR3 protein results from TCRdb running MiXCR on the 5' RACE reads. The sample has 70,000 to 80,000 distinct CDR3 sequences, more than 5.5% seen once; the top ten hold roughly 28%. The sequence was obtained from a man between 18 and 35 years old who received the YFV17D yellow fever vaccine. Material: CD8+ T cells sorted from PBMCs, obtained roughly 10 days after the first yellow fever vaccination.

In nucleotides, the CDR3 is TGCAGTGCTAGAGATGGGCAGACGGACTATTCACCCCTCCACTTT. Translating gives CSARDGQTDYSPLHF. The chain has TRBV20-1 and TRBJ1-6, with D unresolved. Deletions cut 0 bases from V and 8 bases from J, with 14 bases between. The germline V gene encodes CDR1 DFQATT and CDR2 SNEGSKA (reference sequence). The CDR3 contains 15 residues.